This T cell receptor (beta chain) was sequenced in a study of glioma-infiltrating T cells after dendritic cell vaccination. Study overall: Samples are from glioblastoma patients in Phase I and II dendritic cell vaccine trials. The vaccine used monocyte-derived dendritic cells pulsed overnight with autologous tumor lysate.

The primer mix had 60 V beta and 13 J beta primers. Only in-frame clones appear in the TCRdb table, and some are missing; sequencing was by immunoSEQ multiplex PCR. The table includes fewer than 85,000 clones, 70% to 90% detected once. This CDR3 spans 15 amino acids. The germline V gene has CDR1 SNHLY and CDR2 FYNNEI. Trimming left V 2 bases short and J 0 bases short, with 10 bases between. The rearrangement joins TRBV2 to TRBJ1-1; D is perhaps TRBD1 (5 bases). The receptor was isolated from a human donor with glioblastoma. This specimen consisted of blood, obtained before dendritic cell vaccination. CDR3 bases: TGTGCCAGCAGTGAACAGGGACTGGTGAACACTGAAGCTTTCTTT. Protein sequence: CASSEQGLVNTEAFF.